These 32 T cell receptor beta chains were all obtained from the same sample, sequenced in a study of cytomegalovirus exposure and HLA in healthy donors. A multiplex PCR was run with 60 Vbeta primers and 13 Jbeta primers. Libraries were prepared by immunoSEQ multiplex PCR; TCRdb keeps only in-frame clonotypes and omits some of them. This sample's table has some 130,000 clones. The sample consisted of PBMCs. Receptors were obtained from a woman between 40 and 50 years old in good health and CMV-seropositive.

As concerns this clone: Other nucleotide sequences from this sample produce the same CDR3. This sequence joins TRBV9 and TRBJ2-5; 8 bases are a match to TRBD2. The CDR3 spans 15 residues. Germline values: CDR1 SGDLS, CDR2 YYNGEE. The V segment lost 4 bases and the J segment 4 bases; nucleotides outside the gene matches: 9. The DNA for the CDR3 is TGTGCCAGCAGCTCCCAAACCGGGGGGGGAGAGACCCAGTACTTC. As protein: CASSSQTGGGETQYF.

The V call is TRBV25-1, the J call TRBJ2-1, with D possibly being TRBD1 (6 bases). The V gene's germline CDR1 is MGHDK and CDR2 SYGVNS. This CDR3 is built from 16 residues. V lost 4 bases, J lost 8 bases, and 21 bases lay in between. CDR3 coding DNA: TGTGCCAGCAGTGGACAGGACGGAATCCTGGTGGATGAGCAGTTCTTC. Amino acid sequence: CASSGQDGILVDEQFF.

The rearrangement joins TRBV29-1 to TRBJ2-1, with 12 bases identical to TRBD1. CDR1 and CDR2 from the germline V gene are SQVTM and ANQGSEA. The V gene end was trimmed by 3 bases and the J gene end by 6 bases; junction bases not matched to a gene: 6. This CDR3 region has 15 residues. The CDR3 nucleotides read TGCAGCGTTGAGGCCCGGGACAGGGGGCTCAATGAGCAGTTCTTC. This gives the protein CSVEARDRGLNEQFF.

As concerns this clone: Other DNA sequences in this sample translate to the same CDR3. The chain links TRBV19 to TRBJ1-5; TRBD1 is a possible D gene (6 bases). This CDR3 has 14 amino acids. Germline V gives CDR1 LNHDA, CDR2 SQIVND (reference sequence). V lost 4 bases and J 7 bases, leaving 14 bases between the germline ends. In nucleotides, the CDR3 is TGTGCCAGTAGTAGCACGGGGGGCGGGCAGCCCCAGCATTTT. Amino acids: CASSSTGGGQPQHF. The variable domain in full, with the rest retrieved from reference TRBV19 and TRBJ1-5, is DGGITQSPKYLFRKEGQNVTLSCEQNLNHDAMYWYRQDPGQGLRLIYYSQIVNDFQKGDIAEGYSVSREKKESFPLTVTSAQKNPTAFYLCASSSTGGGQPQHFGDGTRLSIL.

J is TRBJ2-7 and V is TRBV5-3; weak D call: TRBD1 (6 bases). TRBV5-3 is identified as an open reading frame with a role that is uncertain. V lost 5 bases and J 3 bases, leaving 18 bases between the germline ends. CDR3 length: 15 residues. CDR3 loop: CARRSRDTLFYEQYF. The CDR3 coding sequence is TGTGCCAGAAGGTCCCGGGACACCTTGTTCTACGAGCAGTACTTC.

As to this clone: Sequence at one end of the junction differs from germline and may be a read error. This sequence joins TRBV7-7 and TRBJ2-2; 9 bases are shared with TRBD1. Germline CDR1 SSHAT, CDR2 FNYEAQ (reference sequence). CDR3 length equals 14 residues. The CDR3 sequence: CASSLDRGTGELFF. CDR3 nucleotides: TGTGCTAGCAGCTTGGACAGGGGCACCGGGGAGCTGTTTTTT.

This chain connects TRBV15 to TRBJ2-7, with 11 nucleotides matching TRBD2. The germline V gene encodes CDR1 LNHNV and CDR2 YYDKDF (reference sequence). This CDR3 region has 17 residues. V shed 4 bases and J 7 bases; nucleotides not matched to a gene: 15. As DNA, the CDR3 is TGTGCCACCAGCACTGGACGGCTAGCGGGAGGATATCGGGAGCAGTACTTC. Its protein is CATSTGRLAGGYREQYF.

In the case of this clone: The same CDR3 arises from other DNA sequences in this sample as well. CDR3 in amino acids: CASSLDRVSYSNQPQHF. CDR3 nucleotide sequence: TGCGCCAGCAGCTTGGACAGAGTCTCGTATAGCAATCAGCCCCAGCATTTT. The chain carries TRBV5-1 and TRBJ1-5; the D is unclear. The CDR3 totals 17 residues. Germline V CDR1 and CDR2: SGHRS, YFSETQ. With 0 bases removed from V and 0 bases from J, the gap between germline ends came to 13 bases.

With respect to this clone: The junction differs from germline at one of its ends, possibly a read error. Written as DNA, the CDR3 is TGTGCCAGCAACTTGGGGCTAGCGGGGAACACCGGGGAGCTGTTTTTT. Translated, it gives CASNLGLAGNTGELFF. The rearrangement joins TRBV5-6 to TRBJ2-2; 8 bases align to TRBD2. This CDR3 spans 16 amino acids. CDR1 is SGHDT, CDR2 YYEEEE, per germline.

The chain recombines TRBV2 with TRBJ1-5; D ambiguous. The CDR3 covers 13 residues. The V end lost 3 bases, the J end lost 4 bases, and 7 bases lay between the germline ends. Germline assignment: CDR1 SNHLY and CDR2 FYNNEI. DNA for the CDR3: TGTGCCAGCAGTGAGGAGGTGAATCAGCCCCAGCATTTT. It yields the protein CASSEEVNQPQHF.

The J gene is TRBJ2-5, the V gene TRBV7-9, with 8 bases identical to TRBD2. This CDR3 contains 15 residues. V was clipped by 1 base and J by 5 bases; unmatched bases: 6. CDR1 is SEHNR, CDR2 FQNEAQ, per germline (reference sequence). In nucleotides, the CDR3 is TGTGCCAGCAGCTTAGTGGTAGCGGGAAGGGAGACCCAGTACTTC. Translated: CASSLVVAGRETQYF.

CDR3 nucleotide sequence: TGTGCCATCAGTGAGTCGTCGGATGGCTACACCTTC. This encodes CAISESSDGYTF. V and J are TRBV10-3 and TRBJ1-2; D remains unclear. V lost 0 bases to trimming and J lost 6 bases, with 5 bases between them. CDR1 and CDR2 from the germline V gene are ENHRY and SYGVKD. This CDR3 spans 12 amino acids.

This chain uses TRBV9 with TRBJ2-1; TRBD2 matches at 10 bases. With V trimmed by 5 bases and J by 8 bases, 7 bases remained unmatched. CDR3 length: 14 residues. Germline V gene lookup returns CDR1 SGDLS and CDR2 YYNGEE. CDR3 nucleotide sequence: TGTGCCAGCAGTCCTAGCGGGAGTCGGGATGAGCAGTTCTTC. Translation: CASSPSGSRDEQFF.

DNA for the CDR3: TGTGCCAGCAGCGTTGGACAGGGGAACACCATATATTTT. It specifies CASSVGQGNTIYF. This sequence joins TRBV9 and TRBJ1-3, with 9 bases matching TRBD1. CDR1 is SGDLS, CDR2 YYNGEE, per germline. Losses at the gene ends were 2 bases for V and 7 bases for J; bases not matched to a gene: 1. The CDR3 has 13 residues.

This chain links TRBV27 with TRBJ2-1; 14 nucleotides align to TRBD2. The CDR3 runs 15 residues. CDR1 and CDR2 (germline): MNHEY, SMNVEV (reference sequence). J was trimmed by 7 bases and V by 5 bases; bases with no gene match: 4. The CDR3 region is CASSRGLAGANEQFF. The CDR3 bases are TGTGCCAGCAGTAGGGGACTAGCGGGGGCAAATGAGCAGTTCTTC.

This CDR3 reads CASSPVGGRLTYEQYF. The CDR3 DNA is TGTGCCAGCAGTCCGGTGGGCGGGAGGCTGACCTACGAGCAGTACTTC. The chain has TRBV7-9 and TRBJ2-7, with TRBD2 identical over 8 bases. The CDR3 covers 16 residues. In germline, CDR1 is SEHNR, CDR2 FQNEAQ (reference sequence). After removal of 6 bases from V and 2 bases from J, the junction contained 12 bases not matched to a gene.

The chain is built from TRBV6-5 and TRBJ2-5, with no clear D. The end of the DNA aligns better with TRBJ2-7, so the J call may be wrong. This CDR3 spans 15 amino acids. Germline V gene lookup returns CDR1 MNHEY and CDR2 SVGAGI. The CDR3, as DNA: TGTGCCAGCAGTTACTCCCGGTGGAGTGGTAACGAGCAGTACTTC. Its protein is CASSYSRWSGNEQYF.

The chain recombines TRBV28 with TRBJ2-5, with 8 bases aligning to TRBD1. Looked up from germline, CDR1 is MDHEN and CDR2 is SYDVKM. The CDR3 has 15 amino acids. Trimming cost V 4 bases and J 5 bases; bases outside gene matches: 9. The DNA for the CDR3 is TGTGCCAGCAGTTCCACAGGGGGTGGTAGGGAGACCCAGTACTTC. Encoded protein: CASSSTGGGRETQYF. Using reference TRBV28 and TRBJ2-5 for the parts outside the CDR3, the full variable domain is DVKVTQSSRYLVKRTGEKVFLECVQDMDHENMFWYRQDPGLGLRLIYFSYDVKMKEKGDIPEGYSVSREKKERFSLILESASTNQTSMYLCASSSTGGGRETQYFGPGTRLLVL.

The V call is TRBV5-6, the J call TRBJ2-3; 9 bases are a match to TRBD2. CDR1 and CDR2 from the germline V gene are SGHDT and YYEEEE. The CDR3 spans 16 residues. V trimming: 4 bases; J trimming: 2 bases; junction bases outside the gene matches: 8. The DNA for the CDR3 is TGTGCCAGCAGCGTACGGCTAGCGGGATACACAGATACGCAGTATTTT. It specifies CASSVRLAGYTDTQYF.

The J gene is TRBJ2-1, the V gene TRBV27; 9 bases line up with TRBD2. The CDR3 is made up of 15 amino acids. V dropped 10 bases and J dropped 3; count of bases not matched to a gene: 10. Germline V gene lookup returns CDR1 MNHEY and CDR2 SMNVEV (reference sequence). The CDR3 DNA sequence: TGTGCCACCAGACCTGCTAGCGGGAACTACAATGAGCAGTTCTTC. Its translation is CATRPASGNYNEQFF.

The chain joins TRBV5-6 to TRBJ1-1; no clear D gene. V lost 5 bases and J 1 base, leaving 15 bases between the germline ends. Germline CDR1 SGHDT, CDR2 YYEEEE. This CDR3 has 15 residues. The CDR3 nucleotides read TGTGCCAGCAGGGCCTCGCCAGGCCCGAACACTGAAGCTTTCTTT. It encodes CASRASPGPNTEAFF.

This chain connects TRBV6-1 to TRBJ2-2; 9 nucleotides align to TRBD1. J gave up 7 bases and V 1 base, and 4 bases lay outside the gene matches. The length of the CDR3 is 15 residues. The germline V gene encodes CDR1 MNHNS and CDR2 SASEGT. CDR3 in amino acids: CASSEGTGAIGELFF. In nucleotides, the CDR3 is TGTGCCAGCAGTGAAGGGACAGGGGCCATCGGGGAGCTGTTTTTT.

The V gene is TRBV5-6, the J gene TRBJ1-2, with D perhaps TRBD1 (6 bases). The CDR3 spans 17 residues. V lost 0 bases and J 0 bases, leaving 15 bases between the germline ends. Germline assignment: CDR1 SGHDT and CDR2 YYEEEE. In DNA, the CDR3 is TGTGCCAGCAGCTTGGCTGGTGGATCAGGGGCTAACTATGGCTACACCTTC. This translates into CASSLAGGSGANYGYTF.

The J gene is TRBJ1-4, the V gene TRBV5-1, with D hard to call. Between the trimmed V and J ends, which lost 3 bases and 6 bases, there was a span of 15 bases. This CDR3 contains 15 residues. In germline, CDR1 is SGHRS, CDR2 YFSETQ. CDR3 residues: CASSWTPGADEKLFF. CDR3 in DNA: TGCGCCAGCAGCTGGACTCCAGGAGCCGATGAAAAACTGTTTTTT.

J is TRBJ2-1 and V is TRBV9, with 8 positions matching TRBD2. Germline assignment: CDR1 SGDLS and CDR2 YYNGEE. The CDR3 extends over 15 amino acids. V lost 1 base, J lost 4 bases, and 4 bases stayed unmatched. The CDR3 is CASSVLGLAYNEQFF. The DNA of the CDR3 is TGTGCCAGCAGCGTACTCGGACTAGCTTACAATGAGCAGTTCTTC.

This sequence joins TRBV6-6 and TRBJ1-5; D remains ambiguous. The germline V and J ends were trimmed by 8 bases and 4 bases, with 12 bases remaining between them. The germline V gene encodes CDR1 MNHNY and CDR2 SVGAGI (reference sequence). This CDR3 contains 13 residues. The CDR3 sequence: CASEVGGNQPQHF. The CDR3 DNA follows: TGTGCCAGCGAAGTCGGCGGTAATCAGCCCCAGCATTTT.

The genes are TRBV5-5 and TRBJ2-7, with D perhaps TRBD1 (5 bases). Germline V gene data show CDR1 as SGHKS and CDR2 as YYEKEE (reference sequence). The CDR3 is 14 amino acids. Trimming took off 4 bases at V and 0 bases at J, with 11 bases between the two ends. The CDR3 protein is CASSMTVTSYEQYF. The DNA for the CDR3 is TGTGCCAGCAGCATGACAGTCACCTCCTACGAGCAGTACTTC.

This rearrangement joins TRBV11-2 to TRBJ2-5, with a possible D match to TRBD2 (6 bases). Trimming removed 6 bases at V and 5 bases at J, with 16 bases between. The CDR3 is 14 residues long. Germline CDR1 reads SGHAT; CDR2 reads FQNNGV. The CDR3 here is CASSRSGVRETQYF. The DNA of the CDR3 is TGTGCCAGCAGTCGTTCGGGAGTCCGGGAGACCCAGTACTTC.

The rearrangement links TRBV23-1 to TRBJ1-5; 7 bases map to TRBD1. TRBV23-1 is noted as an ORF with a role that remains uncertain. With V trimmed by 4 bases and J by 8 bases, 8 bases remained unmatched. The CDR3 contains 14 residues. CDR3 residues: CASSRGTAIEPQHF. CDR3 nucleotides: TGCGCCAGCAGTCGCGGGACAGCAATAGAGCCCCAGCATTTT.

V gene TRBV14 combines with J gene TRBJ2-5, with D maybe TRBD2 (6 bases). This CDR3 is built from 16 residues. In germline, CDR1 is SGHDN, CDR2 FVKESK. V was trimmed by 2 bases and J by 5 bases, leaving 18 bases between them. The CDR3 reads CASSQKGGTVGETQYF. The CDR3 region has the DNA TGTGCCAGCAGCCAAAAAGGCGGGACGGTGGGGGAGACCCAGTACTTC.

This sequence joins TRBV28 and TRBJ1-2; the match to TRBD1 covers 11 bases. This CDR3 has 14 residues. Germline CDR1 reads MDHEN; CDR2 reads SYDVKM. Germline trimming cut 4 bases from V and 4 bases from J; bases unmatched to any gene: 2. The CDR3 region is CASSSGTGGYGYTF. The CDR3, as DNA: TGTGCCAGCAGTTCCGGGACAGGGGGCTATGGCTACACCTTC.

The genes are TRBV19 and TRBJ1-1; D not resolved. CDR1 is LNHDA, CDR2 SQIVND, per germline (reference sequence). Trimming removed 1 base from V and 4 bases from J, with 10 bases in between. The CDR3 length is 14 residues. The DNA for the CDR3 is TGTGCCAGTAGTATAGCCCGCGGCACCACTGAAGCTTTCTTT. It codes for CASSIARGTTEAFF.